This T cell receptor (beta chain) was identified in a study of blood T cell repertoires in COVID-19. Across the study: COVID-19 samples, acute and convalescent, were from the United States, Italy and Spain. T cells, B-cell-depleted T cells, or PBMCs provided the cDNA or gDNA that served as material.

Germline CDR1 and CDR2: MNHEY and SMNVEV (reference sequence). The ends lost 5 bases at V and 6 bases at J; junction bases unmatched: 4. This CDR3 is 13 amino acids long. As processed by the authors: Amplification with reference gene primers provided the estimates of nucleated cell counts. Measured with immunoSEQ multiplex PCR; TCRdb has only the in-frame clones, and not every one. V, J and clone size reflect that table, while D and trimming were determined from the DNA. Of some 240,000 clones in the sample, around 80% were seen once. This chain joins TRBV27 and TRBJ1-2; 9 bases match TRBD1. The receptor comes from a man in his fifties with active or convalescent COVID-19. The sample taken for sequencing was peripheral blood. This chain's CDR3 is CASSERTGDGYTF. CDR3 in DNA: TGTGCCAGCAGTGAACGGACAGGGGATGGCTACACCTTC.